Below are 23 T cell receptor beta chains sequenced from a single sample in a study of CD8+ T cells in alopecia areata. Sequencing templates came from extracted RNA that was reverse transcribed into cDNA. Produced via immunoSEQ multiplex PCR; TCRdb's table is partial and in-frame only. The sample holds 110,000 to 150,000 clones, around half seen once. The treatment denotes: oral pan-JAK inhibitor, 5-10 mg twice daily. The sample in question was CD8+ T cells sorted from blood, obtained at week 4, from a patient treated with tofacitinib. Source of these receptors: a human donor with alopecia areata.

This chain joins TRBV9 and TRBJ2-7; D possibly matches TRBD1 or TRBD2 (6 bases each). The germline V gene encodes CDR1 SGDLS and CDR2 YYNGEE. There are 15 residues in the CDR3. V lost 3 bases and J lost 6, with 19 bases in between. The CDR3 region is CASSAQGGSLGEQYF. DNA of the CDR3: TGTGCCAGCAGCGCCCAAGGGGGGTCTCTCGGCGAGCAGTACTTC.

V is TRBV5-6 and J is TRBJ1-2, with 8 bases fitting TRBD1. With V trimmed by 4 bases and J by 8 bases, 13 bases remained unmatched. The germline V gene encodes CDR1 SGHDT and CDR2 YYEEEE. CDR3 length equals 15 residues. CDR3 protein: CASSPDRDRLVGYTF. The CDR3 bases are TGTGCCAGCAGCCCCGACCGGGACAGGCTTGTCGGCTACACCTTC.

The V call is TRBV30, the J call TRBJ2-3, with unresolved D. The V end was cut by 2 bases, the J end by 5 bases, with 2 bases between. Germline V gives CDR1 GTSNPN, CDR2 SVGIG (reference sequence). The CDR3 totals 10 residues. CDR3: CAWSRDTQYF. In nucleotides, the CDR3 is TGTGCCTGGAGTAGAGATACGCAGTATTTT.

J is TRBJ1-4 and V is TRBV11-2, with D possibly TRBD1 on 6 matching bases. Trimming removed 3 bases at V and 6 bases at J, with 14 bases between. Germline V lookup: CDR1 SGHAT, CDR2 FQNNGV. The CDR3 sequence is 15 residues long. CDR3 nucleotides: TGTGCCAGCAGCTTTATGCAACAGGGCGATGAAAAACTGTTTTTT. It codes for CASSFMQQGDEKLFF.

The chain carries TRBV10-3 and TRBJ2-3; 10 positions match TRBD2. Trimming took 7 bases from V and 2 from J; bases not matched to a gene: 6. Looked up from germline, CDR1 is ENHRY and CDR2 is SYGVKD. The CDR3 has 15 amino acids. In DNA, the CDR3 is TGTGCCATCAATCCTAGCGGGGGCCCCACAGATACGCAGTATTTT. Encoded protein: CAINPSGGPTDTQYF.

Points on this clone: The sample contains more than one DNA sequence encoding this CDR3. This chain connects TRBV30 to TRBJ2-1; D possibly corresponds to TRBD1 (5 bases). V was trimmed by 0 bases and J by 2 bases, leaving 5 bases between them. This CDR3 has 13 amino acids. Germline V gives CDR1 GTSNPN, CDR2 SVGIG (reference sequence). The DNA of the CDR3 is TGTGCCTGGAGTGTAGGGGCCTACAATGAGCAGTTCTTC. Protein sequence: CAWSVGAYNEQFF.

V and J are TRBV6-1 and TRBJ1-5; D might be TRBD1 (5 bases). Germline CDR1 MNHNS, CDR2 SASEGT. The CDR3 length is 13 residues. V gave up 6 bases and J gave up 3 bases, with 9 bases separating them. CDR3 in amino acids: CASRMGDNQPQHF. CDR3 nucleotide sequence: TGTGCCAGCAGAATGGGGGACAATCAGCCCCAGCATTTT.

This chain joins TRBV29-1 and TRBJ2-7; D is unresolved. Germline values: CDR1 SQVTM, CDR2 ANQGSEA. The CDR3 covers 13 residues. V lost 0 bases and J 8 bases, leaving 14 bases between the germline ends. Here the CDR3 DNA reads TGCAGCGTTGAAGATCGTACACGATCCAAGCAGTACTTC. It translates to CSVEDRTRSKQYF.

The chain has TRBV5-6 and TRBJ2-1, with no clear D. Trimming removed 0 bases at V and 8 bases at J, with 3 bases between. The CDR3 totals 11 residues. Germline V CDR1 and CDR2: SGHDT, YYEEEE. This CDR3 is CASSLGHEQFF. In DNA form, the CDR3 reads TGTGCCAGCAGCTTGGGGCATGAGCAGTTCTTC.

The rearrangement joins TRBV6-5 to TRBJ2-3; tentatively, D is TRBD1 (6 bases). The CDR3 contains 16 residues. V was clipped by 2 bases and J by 2 bases, with 14 bases between them. Germline V gene data show CDR1 as MNHEY and CDR2 as SVGAGI. DNA for the CDR3: TGTGCCAGCAGTTACGATTGGACAGCCTTCACAGATACGCAGTATTTT. Translating gives CASSYDWTAFTDTQYF.

The CDR3 DNA is TGTGCCAGCAGCTACCTAACCTATGGCTACACCTTC. Amino acid sequence: CASSYLTYGYTF. V and J are TRBV7-8 and TRBJ1-2; D unclear. There are 12 residues in the CDR3. Trimming shortened V by 4 bases and J by 4 bases, and 7 bases separated the two germline ends. Germline loops: CDR1 SGHVS, CDR2 FQNEAQ.

This clone appeared a few times. This chain links TRBV6-5 with TRBJ2-7; 10 bases line up with TRBD2. The CDR3 has 16 residues. V was pared by 0 bases and J by 3 bases, with 5 bases of the junction left unmatched. Germline lookup yields CDR1 MNHEY and CDR2 SVGAGI. For the CDR3, the DNA is TGTGCCAGCAGTTACTCTTCGGGACTAGCGCGCTACGAGCAGTACTTC. It codes for CASSYSSGLARYEQYF.

The sample holds a few counts of this clone. This CDR3 reads CSVEDPFGASGANVLTF. CDR3 in DNA: TGCAGCGTTGAAGACCCCTTCGGGGCATCTGGGGCCAACGTCCTGACTTTC. The V and J genes are TRBV29-1 and TRBJ2-6, with D possibly called TRBD1 or TRBD2 (5 bases each). The CDR3 consists of 17 residues. V dropped 0 bases and J dropped 1 base, with 13 bases sitting between them. The germline CDR1 and CDR2 sequences are SQVTM and ANQGSEA.

This sequence joins TRBV29-1 and TRBJ2-4; 8 bases are a match to TRBD1. Looked up from germline, CDR1 is SQVTM and CDR2 is ANQGSEA. Germline trimming cut 5 bases from V and 8 bases from J; bases unmatched to any gene: 14. The CDR3 contains 15 residues. Here the CDR3 reads CSVKSYPGGADIQYF. In DNA form, the CDR3 reads TGCAGCGTTAAAAGCTACCCAGGGGGCGCAGACATTCAGTACTTC.

The chain recombines TRBV2 with TRBJ1-6; TRBD1 aligns across 7 bases. The CDR3 sequence is 15 residues long. The ends lost 3 bases at V and 7 bases at J; junction bases unmatched: 6. The germline gives CDR1 SNHLY, CDR2 FYNNEI. The CDR3 DNA reads TGTGCCAGCAGTGAGGGGACAGTAGACAATTCACCCCTCCACTTT. It translates to CASSEGTVDNSPLHF.

V is TRBV27 and J is TRBJ2-7; D is unclear. V lost 5 bases and J lost 4, with 9 bases in between. The V gene's germline CDR1 is MNHEY and CDR2 SMNVEV (reference sequence). The CDR3 is 12 amino acids. Here the CDR3 reads CASSPNGYEQYF. The DNA of the CDR3 is TGTGCCAGCAGTCCCAACGGGTACGAGCAGTACTTC.

This clone was counted a single time. The chain couples TRBV30 to TRBJ2-1; D tentatively reads TRBD1 or TRBD2 (6 bases each). Trimming cost V 3 bases and J 1 base, with 10 bases left between them. The germline gives CDR1 GTSNPN, CDR2 SVGIG (reference sequence). CDR3 length: 14 amino acids. CDR3 nucleotide sequence: TGTGCCTGGAGCCAGGGGAGGTCCTACAATGAGCAGTTCTTC. The encoded protein is CAWSQGRSYNEQFF.

This clone has a handful of counts. This chain joins TRBV5-6 and TRBJ1-6, with 7 bases lining up with TRBD1. CDR3 size: 13 residues. The germline V gene encodes CDR1 SGHDT and CDR2 YYEEEE. With 4 bases clipped from V and 8 bases from J, the junction kept 3 bases outside the gene matches. CDR3 residues: CASSDTGDSPLHF. CDR3 nucleotides: TGTGCCAGCAGCGACACAGGGGATTCACCCCTCCACTTT.

This chain uses TRBV18 with TRBJ2-7; 8 nucleotides line up with TRBD2. This CDR3 spans 15 amino acids. Germline values: CDR1 KGHSH, CDR2 LQKENI. J was trimmed by 2 bases and V by 2 bases; bases with no gene match: 5. The DNA for the CDR3 is TGTGCCAGCTCACCAACGGTCGGGGGGGCCTACGAGCAGTACTTC. Translated: CASSPTVGGAYEQYF.

J is TRBJ2-7 and V is TRBV4-3, with D possibly being TRBD1 (7 bases). The V gene's germline CDR1 is LGHNA and CDR2 YSLEER. The CDR3 extends over 15 amino acids. The germline V and J ends were trimmed by 1 base and 5 bases, with 15 bases remaining between them. CDR3 protein: CASSQVLGRGDEQYF. CDR3 sequence (DNA): TGCGCCAGCAGCCAAGTCCTGGGCAGGGGGGACGAGCAGTACTTC.

This clone was detected only a few times. The rearrangement uses TRBV7-8 and TRBJ2-5; 11 nucleotides match TRBD2. The ends lost 5 bases at V and 1 base at J; junction bases unmatched: 6. CDR1 is SGHVS and CDR2 is FQNEAQ in the germline V gene. The CDR3 is 16 residues long. Written as DNA, the CDR3 is TGTGCCAGCAGCCCGGGACTAGCGGTTCTCCAAGAGACCCAGTACTTC. It encodes CASSPGLAVLQETQYF.

The chain joins TRBV5-1 to TRBJ2-5; no definite D call. The CDR3 loop spans 13 amino acids. CDR1 and CDR2 (germline): SGHRS, YFSETQ. With 0 bases removed from V and 5 bases from J, the gap between germline ends came to 8 bases. DNA of the CDR3: TGCGCCAGCAGCTTGGAAGGTCCCGAGACCCAGTACTTC. As protein: CASSLEGPETQYF. Drawing the rest from reference TRBV5-1 and TRBJ2-5, the complete variable domain is KAGVTQTPRYLIKTRGQQVTLSCSPISGHRSVSWYQQTPGQGLQFLFEYFSETQRNKGNFPGRFSGRQFSNSRSEMNVSTLELGDSALYLCASSLEGPETQYFGPGTRLLVL.

This clone was seen a handful of times. V and J are TRBV9 and TRBJ2-3; D remains unclear. CDR1 is SGDLS, CDR2 YYNGEE, per germline. The CDR3 contains 13 residues. V was pared by 0 bases and J by 1 base, with 3 bases between. The CDR3 loop is CASSVVGTDTQYF. CDR3 DNA: TGTGCCAGCAGCGTAGTCGGCACAGATACGCAGTATTTT.